The rows below give T cell receptor beta chains drawn from one sample of a study of human T cells and chemical hapten exposure. Via MiXCR, TCRdb re-called the RACE reads, giving one row per CDR3 protein. There are 95,000 to 150,000 distinct CDR3 sequences in the sample; roughly 15% occur only once, and 0.7% to 0.95% lies in the top ten. The input for sequencing was whole blood, taken in connection with sensitization to the hapten diphenylcyclopropenone (DPC). Every receptor here comes from a man aged 18 to 29 with alopecia areata. Some clones in this sample may be carry-over from other donors' samples. Each CDR3 is given with its conserved first and last residue. A D gene is named only where the DNA matches it firmly. Rows may omit the clone size; those that give it use once, few, many or a size class.

abundance	v_gene	j_gene	d_gene	CDR3nt	CDR3aa
NA	TRBV7-6	TRBJ2-3	TRBD2	TGTGCCAGCAGCTCAGAGCGCGGGGGGCTTGCAGATACGCAGTATTTT	CASSSERGGLADTQYF
many	TRBV4-1	TRBJ1-4	TRBD1	TGCGCCAGCAGCCAAGTCCCTACCGGGACAGGGAACGAAAAACTGTTTTTT	CASSQVPTGTGNEKLFF
many	TRBV28	TRBJ2-7	NA	TGTGCCAGCAGCTGGGGCCTCGAGCAGTACTTC	CASSWGLEQYF
few	TRBV24-1	TRBJ1-1	NA	TGTGCCACCAGTGATTCACAGGGAAGCGAAGCTTTCTTT	CATSDSQGSEAFF
NA	TRBV2	TRBJ1-5	TRBD1	TGTGCCAGCAGTCAAGGACAGGGGTATAGCAATCAGCCCCAGCATTTT	CASSQGQGYSNQPQHF
NA	TRBV28	TRBJ1-1	NA	TGTGCCACCAGCCCGCTATTCAGAGAGAACACTGAAGCTTTCTTT	CATSPLFRENTEAFF
NA	TRBV15	TRBJ1-1	TRBD1	TGTGCCACCAGCAGCCATGACAGGGCCAAGGCTGAAGCTTTCTTT	CATSSHDRAKAEAFF
few	TRBV19	TRBJ2-6	NA	TGTGCCAGTAGTATAGGCCAGGGGTTCTCTGGGGCCAACGTCCTGACTTTC	CASSIGQGFSGANVLTF
NA	TRBV6-2/TRBV6-3	TRBJ2-5	NA	TGTGCCAGCAGTTACGAGACGGACCAAGAGACCCAGTACTTC	CASSYETDQETQYF
NA	TRBV2	TRBJ1-2	NA	TGTGCCAGCAGTGAGAGGCAGGTCTATGGCTACACCTTC	CASSERQVYGYTF
NA	TRBV18	TRBJ1-3	NA	TGTGCCAGCTCAGCTTCGCCGGGAAACACCATATATTTT	CASSASPGNTIYF
few	TRBV7-8	TRBJ2-1	NA	TGTGCCAGCAGCTTATCCCGACTGGATGAGCAGTTCTTC	CASSLSRLDEQFF
many	TRBV6-2/TRBV6-3	TRBJ2-2	NA	TGTGCCAGCAGTTTTAACCCGAACACCGGGGAGCTGTTTTTT	CASSFNPNTGELFF
few	TRBV2	TRBJ1-1	NA	TGTGCCAGCAGTGAATTGCGTTCTGAGCGAGCTTTCTTT	CASSELRSERAFF
few	TRBV11-1	TRBJ2-7	NA	TGTGCCAGCAGCTTTTTTGACAGCTCCTACGAGCAGTACTTC	CASSFFDSSYEQYF
many	TRBV7-9	TRBJ1-6	TRBD1	TGTGCCAGCAGCAAAGGGACAGGGGGTTTGGATTCACCCCTCCACTTT	CASSKGTGGLDSPLHF
NA	TRBV20-1	TRBJ2-7	NA	TGCAGTGCTAGAGTCCCGACAGGTTCTTACGAGCAGTACTTC	CSARVPTGSYEQYF
NA	TRBV28	TRBJ1-6	TRBD1	TGTGCCAGCAGTCCTCCGGACAGGGTGAATTCACCCCTCCACTTT	CASSPPDRVNSPLHF
few	TRBV7-2	TRBJ2-7	TRBD2	TGTGCCAGCAGCCCGGGACTAGCGGGGGTCGCCTCCTACGAGCAGTACTTC	CASSPGLAGVASYEQYF
few	TRBV19	TRBJ2-2	NA	TGTGCCAGTAGTATAGAGCACATCACCGGGGAGCTGTTTTTT	CASSIEHITGELFF
few	TRBV6-5	TRBJ1-5	TRBD1	TGTGCCAGCAGTCTGACAGGGGGCCATCAGCCCCAGCATTTT	CASSLTGGHQPQHF
NA	TRBV28	TRBJ1-6	TRBD1	TGTGCCAGCGGGCAGCGACAGGGCGGCTCACCCCTCCACTTT	CASGQRQGGSPLHF
few	TRBV7-3	TRBJ2-6	NA	TGTGCCAGCGCCATCGCTGGGGCCAACGTCCTGACTTTC	CASAIAGANVLTF
many	TRBV7-2	TRBJ2-3	NA	TGTGCCAGCAGGATCCTACAGGGTTCAGATACGCAGTATTTT	CASRILQGSDTQYF
few	TRBV6-5	TRBJ2-1	NA	TGTGCCAGCAGTCACGGGGCGGGAAGCAATGAGCAGTTCTTC	CASSHGAGSNEQFF
few	TRBV4-3	TRBJ1-4	NA	TGCGCCAGCAGCCAAGATAGGCGGGGTAGTGGGGTAAAACTGTTTTTT	CASSQDRRGSGVKLFF
NA	TRBV6-1	TRBJ1-6	NA	TGTGCCAGCGGACAGAGCTCCTATAATTCACCCCTCCACTTT	CASGQSSYNSPLHF
few	TRBV7-8	TRBJ1-2	NA	TGTGCCAGCAGCTTAATTTCGGGGGCTAACTATGGCTACACCTTC	CASSLISGANYGYTF
few	TRBV7-2	TRBJ1-5	NA	TGTGCCAGCAGCTTAAAACAAGACTCTCCAGATCAGCCCCAGCATTTT	CASSLKQDSPDQPQHF
NA	TRBV5-4	TRBJ1-2	NA	TGTGCCAGCAGCCGCCTCCCAGGAATCTATGGCTACACCTTC	CASSRLPGIYGYTF
NA	TRBV20-1	TRBJ2-1	TRBD1	TGCAGTGGTACAGGGGGTACTTTATCTGAGCAGTTCTTC	CSGTGGTLSEQFF
many	TRBV9	TRBJ2-3	NA	TGTGCCAGCAGCGCAGGACCCCGGGGGCCAGATACGCAGTATTTT	CASSAGPRGPDTQYF
NA	TRBV24-1	TRBJ2-7	NA	TGTGCCACCAGCCACCCCCGGGACGGGCACTACGAGCAGTACTTC	CATSHPRDGHYEQYF
few	TRBV19	TRBJ2-7	TRBD1	TGTGCCACCCGCGGGACAGGGGCCTTCTACGAGCAGTACTTC	CATRGTGAFYEQYF
NA	TRBV4-1	TRBJ2-1	NA	TGCGCCAGCCGGAGGGGGGCCCCATACAATGAGCAGTTCTTC	CASRRGAPYNEQFF
few	TRBV10-3	TRBJ2-5	NA	TGTGCCATCAGTGAGGCCAGGGGATATCGGACCCAGTACTTC	CAISEARGYRTQYF
NA	TRBV7-9	TRBJ2-7	NA	TGTGCCAGCAGCCCAAACTCCTCGGGGGAAGAGCAGTACTTC	CASSPNSSGEEQYF
NA	TRBV7-2	TRBJ2-1	TRBD2	TGTGCCAGCAGCTTTTCCGGGGAGGGCAATGAGCAGTTCTTC	CASSFSGEGNEQFF
few	TRBV5-1	TRBJ1-6	NA	TGCGCCAGCAGCTTTTTGGGTTTCGGGGTTTCACCCCTCCACTTT	CASSFLGFGVSPLHF
few	TRBV6-5	TRBJ1-3	TRBD1	TGTGCCAGCAGTTACGGGACAGGGGCTTCCTCTGGAAACACCATATATTTT	CASSYGTGASSGNTIYF
NA	TRBV5-1	TRBJ1-4	NA	TGCGCCAGCAGCCTCGGGACCGCGAATGAAAAACTGTTTTTT	CASSLGTANEKLFF
few	TRBV12-3/TRBV12-4	TRBJ2-3	TRBD1	TGTGCCAGCAGTCCAGGTGCCCGGGACAGGAATTTCACAGATACGCAGTATTTT	CASSPGARDRNFTDTQYF
NA	TRBV20-1	TRBJ1-2	TRBD1	TGCAGTGCTCCGACAGGGGACTATGGCTACACCTTC	CSAPTGDYGYTF
NA	TRBV20-1	TRBJ1-1	NA	TGCAGTGCTAGGGAGGTTGGGCCCTTGAACACTGAAGCTTTCTTT	CSAREVGPLNTEAFF
few	TRBV6-2/TRBV6-3	TRBJ1-1	NA	TGTGCCACAAATGCCAGGGCAAGGACTGAAGCTTTCTTT	CATNARARTEAFF
NA	TRBV6-2/TRBV6-3	TRBJ2-1	NA	TGTGCCAGCAGCACACTCAGGGGAGGTGAGCAGTTCTTC	CASSTLRGGEQFF
many	TRBV27	TRBJ1-1	NA	TGTGCCAGCAGTTTAGGGGCTCCAGTCCGATCTGAAGCTTTCTTT	CASSLGAPVRSEAFF
NA	TRBV11-2	TRBJ1-2	NA	TGTGCCAGCAGCCCAGGATACATCTTCCAAGTGAATGGCTACACCTTC	CASSPGYIFQVNGYTF
few	TRBV10-2	TRBJ1-1	NA	TGCGCCAGCAGTGTGGACACGGAAGCTTTCTTT	CASSVDTEAFF
NA	TRBV5-1	TRBJ2-1	TRBD2	TGCGCCAGCAGCTTGGTGGCGGGGGACCAGCATGAGCAGTTCTTC	CASSLVAGDQHEQFF
few	TRBV5-1	TRBJ1-4	TRBD1	TGCGCCAGCAGCGTGGGGACAGGAAATGAAAAACTGTTTTTT	CASSVGTGNEKLFF
many	TRBV20-1	TRBJ1-4	NA	TGCAGTGCTTTTTGGGACGGGACCGAAAAACTGTTTTTT	CSAFWDGTEKLFF
few	TRBV14	TRBJ2-5	NA	TGTGCCAGCAGCCAAACCATCCTGGAGACCCAGTACTTC	CASSQTILETQYF
few	TRBV4-3	TRBJ1-5	TRBD1	TGCGCCAGGACAGGGGGCTGGTTT	CARTGGWF
NA	TRBV24-1	TRBJ2-7	NA	TGTGCCACCAGTGACCCCGGAAGCGAGCAGTACTTC	CATSDPGSEQYF
NA	TRBV19	TRBJ1-3	NA	TGTGCCAGTAGTGACCGCAAAGGGGCTGGAAACACCATATATTTT	CASSDRKGAGNTIYF